These 20 T cell receptor beta chains were all obtained from the same sample, sequenced in a study of shared clonotypes between healthy human individuals. The method was immunoSEQ multiplex PCR; TCRdb's version includes in-frame clones alone and lacks a portion of them. The data show about 2.3 million clones, roughly 92% seen once. Sequenced sample: naive CD4+ T cells from PBMCs. The subset: CD45RA+ positively selected. Receptors were obtained from a man between 18 and 29 years old in good health. Some clones in this sample may be carry-over from other donors' samples.

This clone occurred once. The chain joins TRBV28 to TRBJ1-5; TRBD1 might be the D (5 bases). The CDR3 covers 14 residues. V lost 6 bases to trimming and J lost 5 bases, with 14 bases between them. Germline-derived CDR1 and CDR2 are MDHEN and SYDVKM. Written as DNA, the CDR3 is TGTGCCAGCAGCACCCTGGGGCCAGATCAGCCCCAGCATTTT. Encoded protein: CASSTLGPDQPQHF.

The chain couples TRBV10-3 to TRBJ2-7; 11 bases map to TRBD1. The CDR3 covers 16 residues. Germline assignment: CDR1 ENHRY and CDR2 SYGVKD. V trimming: 6 bases; J trimming: 4 bases; junction bases outside the gene matches: 11. The chain's CDR3 is CAISARDRGSGYEQYF. The CDR3 bases are TGTGCCATCAGCGCTCGGGACAGGGGGAGTGGGTACGAGCAGTACTTC.

This clone was seen only once. The chain links TRBV7-3 to TRBJ2-1; a weak D match, TRBD2 (5 bases). The V end was cut by 4 bases, the J end by 2 bases, with 12 bases between. This CDR3 spans 15 amino acids. Germline CDR1 SGHTA, CDR2 FQGTGA. DNA for the CDR3: TGTGCCAGCAGCTCCCGGACTGTACCCTACAATGAGCAGTTCTTC. Residues: CASSSRTVPYNEQFF.

To note about this clone: Other DNA sequences within the sample encode an identical CDR3. This chain joins TRBV5-1 and TRBJ2-5, with 7 positions matching TRBD1. The germline V gene has CDR1 SGHRS and CDR2 YFSETQ. The ends lost 1 base at V and 3 bases at J; junction bases unmatched: 3. The CDR3 is 14 residues long. CDR3 bases: TGCGCCAGCAGCTTGCAGGGGGTGGAAGAGACCCAGTACTTC. It specifies CASSLQGVEETQYF.

This clone occurred a few times. This chain uses TRBV7-9 with TRBJ1-1, with no clear D. V was cut by 5 bases and J by 4 bases, with 8 bases left in between. There are 12 residues in the CDR3. The germline V gene has CDR1 SEHNR and CDR2 FQNEAQ (reference sequence). The CDR3 sequence: CASSRGVTEAFF. Written as DNA, the CDR3 is TGTGCCAGCAGCCGCGGGGTCACTGAAGCTTTCTTT.

The V and J genes are TRBV18 and TRBJ2-1, with D maybe TRBD2 (6 bases). Germline CDR1 is KGHSH and CDR2 is LQKENI. Trimming took 2 bases from V and 2 from J, leaving 10 bases between them. The CDR3 spans 15 residues. CDR3 region: CASSPGSGAYNEQFF. In DNA, the CDR3 is TGTGCCAGCTCACCAGGTAGCGGAGCCTACAATGAGCAGTTCTTC.

This clone was observed once. The V and J genes are TRBV19 and TRBJ2-7; TRBD1 or TRBD2 may be the D gene (6 bases each). Trimming took off 7 bases at V and 1 base at J, with 14 bases between the two ends. CDR1 and CDR2 from the germline V gene are LNHDA and SQIVND (reference sequence). The CDR3 sequence is 14 residues long. DNA of the CDR3: TGTGCCAGTAAGGAGGGCAGGGGTTCCTACGAGCAGTACTTC. Translation: CASKEGRGSYEQYF.

J is TRBJ2-3 and V is TRBV23-1; 9 bases line up with TRBD1. TRBV23-1 is sorted into the ORF group, with uncertain function. Germline trimming cut 8 bases from V and 0 bases from J; bases unmatched to any gene: 9. The CDR3 loop spans 16 amino acids. CDR3 residues: CASGTGQGSSTDTQYF. Here the CDR3 DNA reads TGCGCCAGCGGAACGGGACAGGGTTCTAGCACAGATACGCAGTATTTT.

In its sample, this clone was seen once. The chain employs TRBV6-1 and TRBJ2-7; perhaps TRBD2 as D (5 bases). The CDR3 sequence is 12 residues long. Trimming pared 11 bases from V and 6 bases from J, leaving 17 bases between. The germline gives CDR1 MNHNS, CDR2 SASEGT. CDR3 in amino acids: CALGRHGTEQYF. The CDR3 DNA follows: TGTGCCCTAGGGAGACATGGAACCGAGCAGTACTTC.

The chain combines TRBV7-2 with TRBJ1-2, with a weak D call TRBD1 (5 bases). V was shortened by 2 bases and J by 4 bases, with 8 bases between the two germline ends. The CDR3 is 13 amino acids. Germline V gives CDR1 SGHTA, CDR2 FQGNSA. The CDR3 DNA is TGTGCCAGCAGCTTAAACGGGGGCTATGGCTACACCTTC. Amino acid sequence: CASSLNGGYGYTF.

The chain links TRBV6-6 to TRBJ2-7; the D call may be TRBD1 or TRBD2 (5 bases each). Trimming took 9 bases from V and 2 from J, leaving 23 bases between them. The CDR3 covers 16 residues. CDR1 is MNHNY and CDR2 is SVGAGI in the germline V gene (reference sequence). The CDR3 sequence: CASRGEGLNPTYEQYF. Written as DNA, the CDR3 is TGTGCCAGTCGGGGCGAAGGCCTAAACCCCACCTACGAGCAGTACTTC.

J is TRBJ2-1 and V is TRBV4-1; TRBD2 aligns across 7 bases. CDR3 length: 16 amino acids. The germline V gene encodes CDR1 MGHRA and CDR2 YSYEKL. After removal of 4 bases from V and 7 bases from J, the junction contained 13 bases not matched to a gene. The CDR3 sequence is CASSPTRREPRNEQFF. Here the CDR3 DNA reads TGCGCCAGCAGCCCGACTCGGCGGGAGCCGAGGAATGAGCAGTTCTTC.

The chain combines TRBV28 with TRBJ2-1; D might be TRBD2 (5 bases). CDR3 length: 15 residues. Trimming removed 5 bases at V and 0 bases at J, with 11 bases between. Germline lookup yields CDR1 MDHEN and CDR2 SYDVKM. The CDR3 coding sequence is TGTGCCAGCAGTCTGTCCGCGGGCTCCTACAATGAGCAGTTCTTC. Translating gives CASSLSAGSYNEQFF.

The V call is TRBV4-3, the J call TRBJ1-4, with 9 bases fitting TRBD1. J lost 3 bases, V lost 8 bases, and 10 bases had no gene match. The CDR3 consists of 16 residues. In germline, CDR1 is LGHNA, CDR2 YSLEER. The CDR3, as DNA: TGCGCCAGCCGATCAGTGAGACAGGGGGCTAATGAAAAACTGTTTTTT. This sequence encodes CASRSVRQGANEKLFF.

V and J are TRBV10-3 and TRBJ2-7; D gene uncertain. Trimming removed 2 bases from V and 6 bases from J, with 14 bases in between. The CDR3 sequence is 14 residues long. CDR1 ENHRY and CDR2 SYGVKD come from the germline V gene. The CDR3 bases are TGTGCCATCAGTGAGCGGACGCAGTATAGCGAGCAGTACTTC. Translation: CAISERTQYSEQYF.

This rearrangement joins TRBV9 to TRBJ2-1; D assignment may be TRBD1 or TRBD2 (5 bases each). The V and J ends lost 0 bases and 2 bases respectively, with 15 bases between them. The length of the CDR3 is 17 residues. Per germline, CDR1 SGDLS and CDR2 YYNGEE. CDR3 amino acids: CASSVAVGQGAYNEQFF. CDR3 sequence (DNA): TGTGCCAGCAGCGTAGCCGTCGGGCAGGGAGCCTACAATGAGCAGTTCTTC.

The chain couples TRBV30 to TRBJ1-3; TRBD1 is a possible D gene (5 bases). CDR1 GTSNPN and CDR2 SVGIG come from the germline V gene (reference sequence). This CDR3 is built from 14 residues. Trimming shortened V by 4 bases and J by 1 base, and 11 bases separated the two germline ends. CDR3 sequence reads: CAWNMGGSGNTIYF. CDR3 coding DNA: TGTGCCTGGAACATGGGGGGATCTGGAAACACCATATATTTT. The variable domain in full, with the rest retrieved from reference TRBV30 and TRBJ1-3, is SQTIHQWPATLVQPVGSPLSLECTVEGTSNPNLYWYRQAAGRGLQLLFYSVGIGQISSEVPQNLSASRPQDRQFILSSKKLLLSDSGFYLCAWNMGGSGNTIYFGEGSWLTVV.

This chain's CDR3 is CASSFVRGNEQFF. The CDR3 nucleotides read TGTGCCAGCAGTTTCGTCAGGGGCAATGAGCAGTTCTTC. The rearrangement uses TRBV28 and TRBJ2-1; maybe TRBD1 (6 bases). The CDR3 length is 13 residues. In germline, CDR1 is MDHEN, CDR2 SYDVKM. V was trimmed by 3 bases and J by 6 bases, leaving 9 bases between them.

The table lists this clone with a few counts. This chain joins TRBV7-3 and TRBJ1-3; D is unresolved. Germline assignment: CDR1 SGHTA and CDR2 FQGTGA. Between the trimmed V and J ends, which lost 0 bases and 9 bases, there was a span of 9 bases. CDR3 length: 13 residues. Here the CDR3 reads CASSLTLGSTIYF. DNA for the CDR3: TGTGCCAGCAGCTTAACCCTGGGGAGCACCATATATTTT. Looking up the rest from reference TRBV7-3 and TRBJ1-3 gives the full variable domain: GAGVSQTPSNKVTEKGKYVELRCDPISGHTALYWYRQSLGQGPEFLIYFQGTGAADDSGLPNDRFFAVRPEGSVSTLKIQRTERGDSAVYLCASSLTLGSTIYFGEGSWLTVV.

This clone was observed a single time. The chain is built from TRBV15 and TRBJ2-1; D gene uncertain. Germline V gene lookup returns CDR1 LNHNV and CDR2 YYDKDF (reference sequence). Between the trimmed V and J ends, which lost 2 bases and 9 bases, there was a span of 8 bases. This CDR3 spans 12 amino acids. The CDR3 nucleotides read TGTGCCACCAGCAGAACTGGGCGTGAGCAGTTCTTC. Translated, it gives CATSRTGREQFF.